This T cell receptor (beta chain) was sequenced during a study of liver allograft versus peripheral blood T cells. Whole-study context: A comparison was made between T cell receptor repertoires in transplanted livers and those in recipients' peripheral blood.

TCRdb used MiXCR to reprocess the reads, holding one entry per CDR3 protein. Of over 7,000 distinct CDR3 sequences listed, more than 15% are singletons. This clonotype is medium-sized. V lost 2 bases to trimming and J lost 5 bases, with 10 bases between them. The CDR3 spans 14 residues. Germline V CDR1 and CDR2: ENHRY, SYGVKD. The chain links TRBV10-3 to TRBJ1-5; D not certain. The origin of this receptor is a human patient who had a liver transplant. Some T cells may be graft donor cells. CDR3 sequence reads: CAISEDVYDQPQHF. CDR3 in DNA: TGTGCCATCAGTGAGGACGTCTATGATCAGCCCCAGCATTTT.